The 4 T cell receptor beta chains presented below share a single source sample, sequenced in a study of cytomegalovirus exposure and HLA in healthy donors (dated by TCRdb to 2016 to 2017). Receptors were amplified or captured by the immunoSEQ multiplex PCR assay. A mixture of 60 forward primers for TCR Vbeta segments and 13 reverse primers for TCR Jbeta segments was used in the multiplex PCR. TCRdb re-hosts the immuneACCESS table, in-frame sequences only. Its copies lack some clones; in the studies checked, an unresolved V gene accounts for under half of them, and the cause for the rest is not known. Present in this sample are under 250,000 clones, roughly 80% of which were seen just once. The ten largest account for 3.5% to 4% of the sample. Sequences were obtained from PBMCs. The receptors were gathered from a male donor in good health and CMV-seronegative.

This clone occurred a few times. The V call is TRBV10-3, the J call TRBJ1-1, with 10 bases matching TRBD1. CDR1 and CDR2 (germline): ENHRY, SYGVKD. This CDR3 is built from 17 residues. Trimming removed 0 bases from V and 2 bases from J; junction bases left unmatched: 6. The CDR3 loop is CAISESGQGTINTEAFF. In DNA form, the CDR3 reads TGTGCCATCAGTGAGTCGGGACAGGGGACGATAAACACTGAAGCTTTCTTT.

This chain links TRBV4-1 with TRBJ2-7; 7 nucleotides match TRBD2. The CDR3 runs to 15 residues. CDR1 is MGHRA and CDR2 is YSYEKL in the germline V gene. The trim removed 8 bases at V and 2 bases at J, leaving 12 bases unmatched. The CDR3 loop is CASPFLREPPYEQYF. DNA for the CDR3: TGCGCCAGCCCGTTTCTGCGGGAGCCACCCTACGAGCAGTACTTC.

A few counts support this clone. V usage is TRBV5-6 and J usage is TRBJ2-1, with a tentative D call TRBD2 (5 bases). There are 15 residues in the CDR3. CDR1 is SGHDT and CDR2 is YYEEEE in the germline V gene. The V end was cut by 2 bases, the J end by 5 bases, with 14 bases between. CDR3 nucleotides: TGTGCCAGCAGCTTTGGAGGAGACTATCACAATGAGCAGTTCTTC. Encoded protein: CASSFGGDYHNEQFF. The full variable domain, in which reference TRBV5-6 and TRBJ2-1 provide the parts outside the CDR3, is DAGVTQSPTHLIKTRGQQVTLRCSPKSGHDTVSWYQQALGQGPQFIFQYYEEEERQRGNFPDRFSGHQFPNYSSELNVNALLLGDSALYLCASSFGGDYHNEQFFGPGTRLTVL.

The chain couples TRBV7-8 to TRBJ1-1; TRBD1 might be the D (5 bases). Per germline, CDR1 SGHVS and CDR2 FQNEAQ. V was shortened by 0 bases and J by 2 bases, with 7 bases between the two germline ends. This CDR3 region has 14 residues. The CDR3 DNA sequence: TGTGCCAGCAGCTTAGCCGACAGTAACACTGAAGCTTTCTTT. This codes for CASSLADSNTEAFF.